This T cell receptor beta chain originates from a study of blood T cell repertoires in COVID-19 (dated by TCRdb to between 2020 and 2021). Broadly, across the study: Collaborator samples came from the United States, Italy and Spain and covered acute and convalescent phases of COVID-19. Sample metadata almost always included a de-identified subject ID, COVID-19 status, age in years and sex. Subjects who had been exposed to COVID-19, were actively infected with it, or had recovered from it provided the deeply sampled blood TCRbeta repertoires that made up the dataset. The material from the prospective study consisted of cDNA or gDNA derived from T cells, B-cell-depleted T cells, or PBMCs. The samples were drawn from the first 160 participants of the ongoing ImmuneRACE study and from under 1,500 subjects provided by 6 global collaborators. The repertoires were released in a freely available public database intended as a resource for research on the immune response to SARS-CoV-2. Where available, HLA class I and class II types were taken from metadata supplied by the sample provider and were not determined by assay-based typing.

Comment on this clone: The target of this receptor is not known. Base qualities are missing; no much larger clone stands one base away.

One collaborating source in Seattle enrolled patients while the patients were actively infected and followed the patients over time throughout the course of disease. Whole blood was collected in K2EDTA tubes by collaborating institutions according to the institutions' own protocols. Collaborator samples were shipped for TCRbeta analysis as frozen whole blood, isolated PBMCs, or DNA extracted from either sample type. Results the study describes overall, beyond this receptor: The quantity of clinical and demographic metadata differed by source and by participant and was supplied without curation.

TCRbeta CDR3 regions were amplified from genomic DNA using the immunoSEQ Assay, a bias-controlled multiplex PCR. In the authors' own workflow: The number of nucleated cells in each sample was estimated by amplification of reference gene primers within the assay. To quantify the absolute abundance of each unique TCRbeta CDR3 rearrangement, sequence reads were collapsed and filtered. For each sample, productive Simpson clonality was calculated as the square root of Simpson's diversity index over productive rearrangements. The source is immuneACCESS, and TCRdb retained only in-frame sequences with V and J called. Part of the clones is not carried over; for the studies checked, unresolved V genes explain less than half of this, and the remainder is unexplained. V and J calls and clone size are those listed in that table; D and trimming were worked out from the DNA. Counted in this sample were under 250,000 clones; roughly nine tenths of them appeared once. The ten largest clones add up to about 0.8% of the sample.

The cysteine opens and the phenylalanine closes a CDR3 of 13 amino acids. The only DNA kept is the CDR3, 39 bases in frame from the first base. V and J lose 1 base and 4 bases, and a span of 7 bases separates them. The receptor was derived from a man between 60 and 75 years old with COVID-19, enrolled during active disease. Sequences were obtained from peripheral blood. The chain is assembled from TRBV12-3 or TRBV12-4 and TRBJ1-2; D gene: possibly TRBD1, on 5 matching bases. The CDR3 region reads CASSLVDSYGYTF. The DNA is TGTGCCAGCAGTTTAGTCGACAGCTATGGCTACACCTTC.